The 18 T cell receptor beta chains below all came from one sample that was sequenced in a study of T cells after somatic rescue of genetic block. TCRdb keeps only in-frame clones here, not all; method: immunoSEQ multiplex PCR. The sample lists over 55,000 clones, about 91% occurring once. Sequencing was performed on peripheral blood mononuclear cells (PBMCs). The receptors were sampled from a middle-aged man.

The chain joins TRBV27 to TRBJ1-4; 7 bases fit TRBD1. The V segment lost 4 bases and the J segment 7 bases; nucleotides outside the gene matches: 9. The CDR3 runs 15 residues. Germline V gene sequence: CDR1 MNHEY, CDR2 SMNVEV (reference sequence). As DNA, the CDR3 is TGTGCCAGCAGTTCGACAGGGTTTTTAAGTGAAAAACTGTTTTTT. Translation: CASSSTGFLSEKLFF.

The CDR3 DNA follows: TGTGCCAGCAGTGACGGACCGAACATTCAGTACTTC. It is translated as CASSDGPNIQYF. The chain carries TRBV6-5 and TRBJ2-4; D is unresolved. From germline, CDR1 is MNHEY and CDR2 SVGAGI. The CDR3 consists of 12 residues. Trimming took 5 bases from V and 7 from J, leaving 9 bases between them.

The chain recombines TRBV9 with TRBJ2-2, with 7 bases fitting TRBD2. The CDR3 has 15 residues. CDR1 is SGDLS and CDR2 is YYNGEE in the germline V gene. Trimming took 0 bases from V and 5 from J; bases not matched to a gene: 4. The CDR3 bases are TGTGCCAGCAGCGTAGTCCAGGGAGGGACCGGGGAGCTGTTTTTT. Protein: CASSVVQGGTGELFF.

The CDR3 is CASSLAGGPYEQYF. The CDR3 DNA reads TGTGCCAGCAGCTTAGCGGGTGGGCCCTACGAGCAGTACTTC. The rearrangement links TRBV7-8 to TRBJ2-7; D is unclear. The CDR3 sequence is 14 residues long. V was clipped by 0 bases and J by 2 bases, with 8 bases between them. CDR1 and CDR2 (germline): SGHVS, FQNEAQ.

V is TRBV6-1 and J is TRBJ1-5; D ambiguous. V was shortened by 3 bases and J by 1 base, with 13 bases between the two germline ends. The CDR3 loop spans 16 amino acids. Germline V gene sequence: CDR1 MNHNS, CDR2 SASEGT. The CDR3 bases are TGTGCCAGCAGTGACTGGCCTCTCAGGAGCAATCAGCCCCAGCATTTT. Translation: CASSDWPLRSNQPQHF.

V is TRBV5-1 and J is TRBJ1-2; D remains unclear. V dropped 2 bases and J dropped 8 bases, with 13 bases sitting between them. Germline-derived CDR1 and CDR2 are SGHRS and YFSETQ. The CDR3 extends over 13 amino acids. CDR3 DNA: TGCGCCAGCAGCTTCGGTATAGTCGACGGCTACACCTTC. This translates into CASSFGIVDGYTF. Complete variable domain (other parts from reference TRBV5-1 and TRBJ1-2): KAGVTQTPRYLIKTRGQQVTLSCSPISGHRSVSWYQQTPGQGLQFLFEYFSETQRNKGNFPGRFSGRQFSNSRSEMNVSTLELGDSALYLCASSFGIVDGYTFGSGTRLTVV.

The J gene is TRBJ2-3, the V gene TRBV29-1; tentatively, D is TRBD1 (5 bases). Trimming shortened V by 6 bases and J by 4 bases, and 20 bases separated the two germline ends. Germline assignment: CDR1 SQVTM and CDR2 ANQGSEA. CDR3 size: 15 residues. CDR3 in DNA: TGCAGCGTCCAACCGAAAGGGCAGGGTCCAGATACGCAGTATTTT. Its protein is CSVQPKGQGPDTQYF.

The chain combines TRBV7-6 with TRBJ2-1; 7 positions match TRBD1. The V segment lost 5 bases and the J segment 12 bases; nucleotides outside the gene matches: 16. Germline V gene sequence: CDR1 SGHVS, CDR2 FNYEAQ. The CDR3 extends over 15 amino acids. The CDR3 bases are TGTGCCAGCAGCCCATCCGGGACAGTTCGGATGGGGCAGTTCTTC. This sequence encodes CASSPSGTVRMGQFF.

This chain connects TRBV4-1 to TRBJ2-7; 8 nucleotides line up with TRBD1. V dropped 0 bases and J dropped 2; count of bases not matched to a gene: 0. The V gene's germline CDR1 is MGHRA and CDR2 YSYEKL. The CDR3 loop spans 14 amino acids. DNA of the CDR3: TGCGCCAGCAGCCAAGACAGGGGGCCCTACGAGCAGTACTTC. This translates into CASSQDRGPYEQYF.

The chain has TRBV9 and TRBJ2-2; D unclear. CDR3 size: 15 residues. Germline V gene lookup returns CDR1 SGDLS and CDR2 YYNGEE. The germline V and J ends were trimmed by 4 bases and 0 bases, with 10 bases remaining between them. CDR3 sequence: CASSPVLTNTGELFF. The CDR3 DNA follows: TGTGCCAGCAGCCCTGTCCTGACGAACACCGGGGAGCTGTTTTTT.

The chain is built from TRBV14 and TRBJ2-1; the D call may be TRBD1 or TRBD2 (7 bases each). The germline V and J ends were trimmed by 0 bases and 7 bases, with 13 bases remaining between them. The CDR3 runs 15 residues. Per germline, CDR1 SGHDN and CDR2 FVKESK. CDR3 region: CASSQEPQGGNEQFF. The CDR3, as DNA: TGTGCCAGCAGCCAAGAACCCCAGGGGGGGAATGAGCAGTTCTTC.

This clone appeared once. J is TRBJ2-7 and V is TRBV9; 7 bases agree with TRBD1. The J segment lost 5 bases and the V segment lost 3 bases, leaving 14 bases of the junction unmatched. CDR3 length: 16 amino acids. Germline CDR1 is SGDLS and CDR2 is YYNGEE. The DNA of the CDR3 is TGTGCCAGCAGCGACTCAACCCGGGACAGTGGCGACGAGCAGTACTTC. Translated, it gives CASSDSTRDSGDEQYF.

The chain uses TRBV10-3 and TRBJ2-7, with D uncertain. The germline V and J ends were trimmed by 3 bases and 3 bases, with 3 bases remaining between them. CDR3 length: 11 residues. Germline-derived CDR1 and CDR2 are ENHRY and SYGVKD. The CDR3 here is CAISENYEQYF. In nucleotides, the CDR3 is TGTGCCATCAGTGAAAACTACGAGCAGTACTTC.

As DNA, the CDR3 is TGTGCCAGCAGTGACAGGATGCTCAAAAACATTCAGTACTTC. It codes for CASSDRMLKNIQYF. The V call is TRBV2, the J call TRBJ2-4; D is ambiguous. The CDR3 runs to 14 residues. Trimming shortened V by 3 bases and J by 3 bases, and 9 bases separated the two germline ends. Germline V lookup: CDR1 SNHLY, CDR2 FYNNEI.

The chain employs TRBV18 and TRBJ1-6; D gene unclear. The CDR3 runs to 14 residues. The germline gives CDR1 KGHSH, CDR2 LQKENI. Trimming took off 1 base at V and 7 bases at J, with 8 bases between the two ends. CDR3 bases: TGTGCCAGCTCACCACAGGGTAACAATTCACCCCTCCACTTT. Translating gives CASSPQGNNSPLHF.

CDR3 protein: CASSLGGAGGHEQFF. In DNA, the CDR3 is TGTGCCAGCAGTTTAGGAGGGGCAGGGGGCCATGAGCAGTTCTTC. The chain employs TRBV28 and TRBJ2-1, with 8 nucleotides matching TRBD1. Trimming at V came to 2 bases and at J to 8 bases, leaving 8 bases not matched to a gene. CDR1 and CDR2 (germline): MDHEN, SYDVKM. The CDR3 is 15 amino acids. The full variable domain, its missing parts supplied by reference TRBV28 and TRBJ2-1, is DVKVTQSSRYLVKRTGEKVFLECVQDMDHENMFWYRQDPGLGLRLIYFSYDVKMKEKGDIPEGYSVSREKKERFSLILESASTNQTSMYLCASSLGGAGGHEQFFGPGTRLTVL.

This chain joins TRBV28 and TRBJ2-7, with 8 bases lining up with TRBD1. The CDR3 extends over 16 amino acids. Germline CDR1 is MDHEN and CDR2 is SYDVKM. V shed 5 bases and J 2 bases; nucleotides not matched to a gene: 11. The CDR3 region is CASSLPTGESPYEQYF. The CDR3 nucleotides are TGTGCCAGCAGTCTACCGACAGGGGAGTCCCCCTACGAGCAGTACTTC. Full variable domain (remainder filled in from reference TRBV28 and TRBJ2-7): DVKVTQSSRYLVKRTGEKVFLECVQDMDHENMFWYRQDPGLGLRLIYFSYDVKMKEKGDIPEGYSVSREKKERFSLILESASTNQTSMYLCASSLPTGESPYEQYFGPGTRLTVT.

This chain uses TRBV19 with TRBJ2-3; maybe TRBD2 (6 bases). CDR1 and CDR2 from the germline V gene are LNHDA and SQIVND (reference sequence). This CDR3 spans 14 amino acids. The V and J ends lost 7 bases and 1 base respectively, with 12 bases between them. CDR3 sequence reads: CASTEGPGTDTQYF. For the CDR3, the DNA is TGTGCCAGTACGGAGGGGCCTGGCACAGATACGCAGTATTTT.